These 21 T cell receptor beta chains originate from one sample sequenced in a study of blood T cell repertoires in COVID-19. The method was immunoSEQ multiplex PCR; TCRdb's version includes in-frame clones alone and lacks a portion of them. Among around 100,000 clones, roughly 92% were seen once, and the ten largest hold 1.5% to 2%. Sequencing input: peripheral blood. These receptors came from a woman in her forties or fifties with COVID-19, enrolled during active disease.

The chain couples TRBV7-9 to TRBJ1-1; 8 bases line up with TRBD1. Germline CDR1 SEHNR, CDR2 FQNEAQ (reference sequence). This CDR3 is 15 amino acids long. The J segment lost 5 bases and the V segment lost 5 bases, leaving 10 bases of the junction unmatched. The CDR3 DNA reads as TGTGCCAGCAGCCCGGGCTTACAGGGGGGTACTGAAGCTTTCTTT. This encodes CASSPGLQGGTEAFF.

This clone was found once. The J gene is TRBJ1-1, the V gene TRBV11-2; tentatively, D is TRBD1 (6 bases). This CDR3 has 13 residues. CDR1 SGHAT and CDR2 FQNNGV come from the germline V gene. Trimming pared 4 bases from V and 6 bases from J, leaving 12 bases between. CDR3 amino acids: CASSYRGQSEAFF. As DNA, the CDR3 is TGTGCCAGCAGCTACCGAGGACAGTCTGAAGCTTTCTTT.

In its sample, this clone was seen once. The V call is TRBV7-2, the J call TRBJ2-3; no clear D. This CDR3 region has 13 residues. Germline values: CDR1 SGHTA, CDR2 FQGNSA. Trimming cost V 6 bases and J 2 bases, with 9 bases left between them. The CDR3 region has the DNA TGTGCCAGCAGTTTTCCAGTCACAGATACGCAGTATTTT. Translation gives CASSFPVTDTQYF.

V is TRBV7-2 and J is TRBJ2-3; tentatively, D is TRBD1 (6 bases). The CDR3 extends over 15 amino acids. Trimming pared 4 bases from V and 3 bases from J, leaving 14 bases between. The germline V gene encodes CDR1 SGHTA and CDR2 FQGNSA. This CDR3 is CASSSDATGTDTQYF. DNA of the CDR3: TGTGCCAGCAGCTCGGACGCTACAGGGACAGATACGCAGTATTTT.

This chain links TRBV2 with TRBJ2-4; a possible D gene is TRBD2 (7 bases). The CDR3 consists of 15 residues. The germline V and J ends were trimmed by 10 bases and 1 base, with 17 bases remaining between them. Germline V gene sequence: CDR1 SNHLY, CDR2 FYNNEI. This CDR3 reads CATWRGREAKNIQYF. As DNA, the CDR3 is TGTGCCACCTGGCGGGGGCGGGAGGCCAAAAACATTCAGTACTTC. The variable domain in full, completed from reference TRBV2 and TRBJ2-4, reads EPEVTQTPSHQVTQMGQEVILRCVPISNHLYFYWYRQILGQKVEFLVSFYNNEISEKSEIFDDQFSVERPDGSNFTLKIRSTKLEDSAMYFCATWRGREAKNIQYFGAGTRLSVL.

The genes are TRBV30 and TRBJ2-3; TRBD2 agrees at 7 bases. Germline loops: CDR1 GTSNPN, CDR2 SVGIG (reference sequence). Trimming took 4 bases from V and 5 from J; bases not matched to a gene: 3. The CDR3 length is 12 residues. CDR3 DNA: TGTGCCTGGACCCCGGGAGGAGATACGCAGTATTTT. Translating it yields CAWTPGGDTQYF.

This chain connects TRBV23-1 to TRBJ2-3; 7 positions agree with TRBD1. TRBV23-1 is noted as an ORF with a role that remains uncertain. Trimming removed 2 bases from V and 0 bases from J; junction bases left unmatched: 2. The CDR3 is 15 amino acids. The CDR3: CASSQGTASTDTQYF. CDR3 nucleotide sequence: TGCGCCAGCAGTCAAGGGACAGCGAGCACAGATACGCAGTATTTT.

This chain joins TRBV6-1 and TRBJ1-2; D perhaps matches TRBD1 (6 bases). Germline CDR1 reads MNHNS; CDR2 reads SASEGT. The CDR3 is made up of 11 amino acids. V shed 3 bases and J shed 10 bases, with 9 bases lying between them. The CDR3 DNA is TGTGCCAGCAGTGAGGGGGCCCACTACACCTTC. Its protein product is CASSEGAHYTF.

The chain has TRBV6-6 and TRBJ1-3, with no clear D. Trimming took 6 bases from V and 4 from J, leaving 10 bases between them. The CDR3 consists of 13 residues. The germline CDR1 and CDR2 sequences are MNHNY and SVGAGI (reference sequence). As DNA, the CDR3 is TGTGCCAGCAGCCCACTATCCGGAAACACCATATATTTT. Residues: CASSPLSGNTIYF.

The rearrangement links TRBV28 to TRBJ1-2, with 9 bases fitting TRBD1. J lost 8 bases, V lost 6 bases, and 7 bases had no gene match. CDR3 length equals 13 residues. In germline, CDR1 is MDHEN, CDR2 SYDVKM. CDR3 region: CASSSGQGRGYTF. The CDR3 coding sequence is TGTGCCAGCAGCTCGGGACAGGGTCGAGGCTACACCTTC.

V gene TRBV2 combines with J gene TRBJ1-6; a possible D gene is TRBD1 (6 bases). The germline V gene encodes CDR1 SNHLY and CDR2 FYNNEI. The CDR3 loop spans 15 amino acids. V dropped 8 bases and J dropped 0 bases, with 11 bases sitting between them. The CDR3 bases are TGTGCCAGCCGGACAGCGAGCTCCTATAATTCACCCCTCCACTTT. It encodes CASRTASSYNSPLHF.

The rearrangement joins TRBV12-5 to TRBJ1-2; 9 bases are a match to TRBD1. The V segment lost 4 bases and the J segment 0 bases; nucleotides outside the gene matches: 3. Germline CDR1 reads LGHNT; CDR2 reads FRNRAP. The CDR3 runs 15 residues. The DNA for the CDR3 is TGTGCTAGTGGTTCCGGGACAGGGTCTAACTATGGCTACACCTTC. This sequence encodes CASGSGTGSNYGYTF.

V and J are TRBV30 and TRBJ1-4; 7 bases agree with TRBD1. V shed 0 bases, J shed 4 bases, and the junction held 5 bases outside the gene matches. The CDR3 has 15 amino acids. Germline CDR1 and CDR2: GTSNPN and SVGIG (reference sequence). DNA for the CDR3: TGTGCCTGGAGTGTATGGGACAGAAGTAATGAAAAACTGTTTTTT. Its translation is CAWSVWDRSNEKLFF.

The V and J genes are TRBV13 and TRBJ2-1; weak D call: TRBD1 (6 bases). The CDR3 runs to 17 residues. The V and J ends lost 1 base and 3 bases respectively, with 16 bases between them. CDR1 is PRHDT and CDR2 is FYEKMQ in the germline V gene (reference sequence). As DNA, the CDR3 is TGTGCCAGCAGCTTAGTTGCAGGACAGATCAACTACAATGAGCAGTTCTTC. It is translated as CASSLVAGQINYNEQFF.

The CDR3 coding sequence is TGTGCCACCAGCAGACAGGTTTCGAACACCGGGGAGCTGTTTTTT. Its translation: CATSRQVSNTGELFF. The chain employs TRBV15 and TRBJ2-2, with D unclear. This CDR3 spans 15 amino acids. V was trimmed by 2 bases and J by 0 bases, leaving 7 bases between them. The V gene's germline CDR1 is LNHNV and CDR2 YYDKDF (reference sequence). Full variable domain (rest looked up from reference TRBV15 and TRBJ2-2): DAMVIQNPRYQVTQFGKPVTLSCSQTLNHNVMYWYQQKSSQAPKLLFHYYDKDFNNEADTPDNFQSRRPNTSFCFLDIRSPGLGDTAMYLCATSRQVSNTGELFFGEGSRLTVL.

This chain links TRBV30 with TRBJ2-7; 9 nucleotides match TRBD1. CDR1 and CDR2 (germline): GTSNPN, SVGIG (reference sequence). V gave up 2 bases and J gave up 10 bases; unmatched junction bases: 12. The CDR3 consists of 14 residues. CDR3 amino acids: CAWSLQGAASEQYF. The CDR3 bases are TGTGCCTGGAGTCTACAGGGGGCAGCTTCAGAACAGTACTTC. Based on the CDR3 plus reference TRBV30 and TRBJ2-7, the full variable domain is SQTIHQWPATLVQPVGSPLSLECTVEGTSNPNLYWYRQAAGRGLQLLFYSVGIGQISSEVPQNLSASRPQDRQFILSSKKLLLSDSGFYLCAWSLQGAASEQYFGPGTRLTVT.

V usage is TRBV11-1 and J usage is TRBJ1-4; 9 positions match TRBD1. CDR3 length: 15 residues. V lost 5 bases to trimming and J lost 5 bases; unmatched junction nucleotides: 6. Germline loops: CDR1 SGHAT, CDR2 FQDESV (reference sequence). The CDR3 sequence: CASSTSDRGNEKLFF. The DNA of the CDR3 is TGTGCCAGCAGCACCTCGGACAGGGGAAATGAAAAACTGTTTTTT.

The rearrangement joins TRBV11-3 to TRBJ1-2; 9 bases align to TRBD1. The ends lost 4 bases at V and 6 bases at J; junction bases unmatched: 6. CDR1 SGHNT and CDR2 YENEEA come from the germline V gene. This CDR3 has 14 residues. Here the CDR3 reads CASSSRDRVNGYTF. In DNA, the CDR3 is TGTGCCAGCAGCTCGAGGGACAGGGTAAATGGCTACACCTTC.

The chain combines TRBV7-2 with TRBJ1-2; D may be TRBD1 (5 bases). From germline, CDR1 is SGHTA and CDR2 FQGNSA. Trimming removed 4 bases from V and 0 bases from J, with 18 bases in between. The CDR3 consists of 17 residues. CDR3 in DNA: TGTGCCAGCAGCTCCCCGTGGGGCAGTTTAGCTAACTATGGCTACACCTTC. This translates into CASSSPWGSLANYGYTF.

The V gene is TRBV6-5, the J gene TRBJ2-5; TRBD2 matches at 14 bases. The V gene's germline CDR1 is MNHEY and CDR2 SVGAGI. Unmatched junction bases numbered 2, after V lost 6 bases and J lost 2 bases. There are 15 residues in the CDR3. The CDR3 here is CASSGLAGGQETQYF. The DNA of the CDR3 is TGTGCCAGCAGCGGACTAGCGGGGGGTCAAGAGACCCAGTACTTC.

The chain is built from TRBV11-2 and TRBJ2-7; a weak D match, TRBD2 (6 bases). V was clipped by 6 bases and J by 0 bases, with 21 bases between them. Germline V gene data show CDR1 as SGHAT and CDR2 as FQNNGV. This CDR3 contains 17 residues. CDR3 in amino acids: CASSTYLRGGDSYEQYF. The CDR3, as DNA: TGTGCCAGCAGTACCTACCTTAGGGGCGGGGACTCCTACGAGCAGTACTTC.